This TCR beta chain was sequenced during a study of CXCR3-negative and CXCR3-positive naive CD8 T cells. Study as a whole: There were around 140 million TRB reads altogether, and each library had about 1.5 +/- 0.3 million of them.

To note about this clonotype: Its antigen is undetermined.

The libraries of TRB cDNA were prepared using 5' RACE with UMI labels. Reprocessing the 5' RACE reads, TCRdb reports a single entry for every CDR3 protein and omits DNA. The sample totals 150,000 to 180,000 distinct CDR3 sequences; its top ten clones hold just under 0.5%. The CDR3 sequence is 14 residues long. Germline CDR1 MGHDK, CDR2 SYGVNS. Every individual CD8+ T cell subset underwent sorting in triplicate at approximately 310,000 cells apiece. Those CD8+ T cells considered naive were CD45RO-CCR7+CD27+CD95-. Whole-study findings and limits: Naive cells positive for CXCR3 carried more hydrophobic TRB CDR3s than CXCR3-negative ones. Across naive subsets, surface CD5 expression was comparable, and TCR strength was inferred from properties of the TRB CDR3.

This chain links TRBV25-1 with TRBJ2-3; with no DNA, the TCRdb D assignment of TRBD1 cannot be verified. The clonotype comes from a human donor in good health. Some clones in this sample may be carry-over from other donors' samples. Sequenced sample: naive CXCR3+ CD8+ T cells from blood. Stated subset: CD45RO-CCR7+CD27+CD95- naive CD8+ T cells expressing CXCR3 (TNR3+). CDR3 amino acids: CASSATGNTDTQYF.